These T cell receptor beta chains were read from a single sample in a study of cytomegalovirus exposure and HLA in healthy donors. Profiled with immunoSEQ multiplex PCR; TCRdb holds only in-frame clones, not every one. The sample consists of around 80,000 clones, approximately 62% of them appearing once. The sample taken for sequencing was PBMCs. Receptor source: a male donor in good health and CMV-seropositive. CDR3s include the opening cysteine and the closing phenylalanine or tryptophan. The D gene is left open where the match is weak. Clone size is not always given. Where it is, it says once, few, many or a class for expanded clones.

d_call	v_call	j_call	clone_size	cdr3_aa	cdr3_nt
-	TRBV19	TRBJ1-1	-	CASSMREGNTEAFF	TGTGCCAGTAGTATGAGGGAGGGGAACACTGAAGCTTTCTTT
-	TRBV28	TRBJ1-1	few	CASGIDRYSEAFF	TGTGCCAGCGGGATCGACAGGTACTCTGAAGCTTTCTTT
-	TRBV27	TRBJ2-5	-	CASRGVRGGIQETQYF	TGTGCCAGCAGGGGAGTTAGGGGGGGGATACAAGAGACCCAGTACTTC
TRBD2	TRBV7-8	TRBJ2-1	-	CASSLALAGGHEQFF	TGTGCCAGCAGCTTAGCACTAGCGGGGGGACATGAGCAGTTCTTC
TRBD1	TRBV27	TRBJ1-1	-	CASSLSIGTAEAFF	TGTGCCAGCAGTTTATCGATCGGGACAGCTGAAGCTTTCTTT
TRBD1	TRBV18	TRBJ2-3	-	CASSLRQGTDTQYF	TGTGCCAGCTCACTAAGACAGGGAACAGATACGCAGTATTTT
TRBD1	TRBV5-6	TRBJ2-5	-	CASSAGQGARETQYF	TGTGCCAGCAGCGCGGGACAGGGGGCGCGGGAGACCCAGTACTTC
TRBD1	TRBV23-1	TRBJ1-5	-	CASEGQGQNQPQHF	TGCGCCAGCGAAGGACAGGGGCAGAATCAGCCCCAGCATTTT
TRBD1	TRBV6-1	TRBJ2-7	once	CASSDRDRGWYEQYF	TGTGCCAGCAGTGACCGGGACAGGGGATGGTACGAGCAGTACTTC
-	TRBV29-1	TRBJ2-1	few	CSVEKVTNEQFF	TGCAGCGTTGAAAAAGTGACAAATGAGCAGTTCTTC
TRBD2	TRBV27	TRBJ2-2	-	CASRHTSGSYSGELFF	TGTGCCAGCAGGCATACTAGCGGGAGTTATTCCGGGGAGCTGTTTTTT
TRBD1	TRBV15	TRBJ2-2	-	CATSMGQGAGELFF	TGTGCCACCAGCATGGGACAGGGAGCCGGGGAGCTGTTTTTT
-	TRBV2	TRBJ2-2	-	CASSLRDKNTGELFF	TGTGCCAGCAGTCTCCGGGACAAGAACACCGGGGAGCTGTTTTTT
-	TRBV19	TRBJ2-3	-	CASSVASTDTQYF	TGTGCCAGTAGTGTCGCGAGCACAGATACGCAGTATTTT
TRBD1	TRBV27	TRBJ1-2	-	CASSPDRGNYGYTF	TGTGCCAGCAGTCCGGACAGGGGGAACTATGGCTACACCTTC
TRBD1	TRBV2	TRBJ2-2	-	CASSETGQSTGELFF	TGTGCCAGCAGCGAAACGGGACAGTCCACCGGGGAGCTGTTTTTT
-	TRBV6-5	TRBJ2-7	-	CASRDNIGYEQYF	TGTGCCAGCAGAGACAACATAGGCTACGAGCAGTACTTC